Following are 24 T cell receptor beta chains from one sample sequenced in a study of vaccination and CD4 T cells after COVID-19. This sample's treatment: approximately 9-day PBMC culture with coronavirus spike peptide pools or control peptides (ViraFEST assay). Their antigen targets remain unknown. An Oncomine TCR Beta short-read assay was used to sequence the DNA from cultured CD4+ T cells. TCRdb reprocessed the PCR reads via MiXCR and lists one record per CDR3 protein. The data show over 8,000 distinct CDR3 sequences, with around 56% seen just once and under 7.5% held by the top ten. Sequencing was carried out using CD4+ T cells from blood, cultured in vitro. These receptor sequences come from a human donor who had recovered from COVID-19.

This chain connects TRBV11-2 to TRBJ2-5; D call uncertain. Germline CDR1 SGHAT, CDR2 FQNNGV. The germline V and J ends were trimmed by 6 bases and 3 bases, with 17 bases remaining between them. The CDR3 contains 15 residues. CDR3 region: CASSSIENLKETQYF. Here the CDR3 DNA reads TGTGCCAGCAGTAGTATCGAGAACCTGAAAGAGACCCAGTACTTC.

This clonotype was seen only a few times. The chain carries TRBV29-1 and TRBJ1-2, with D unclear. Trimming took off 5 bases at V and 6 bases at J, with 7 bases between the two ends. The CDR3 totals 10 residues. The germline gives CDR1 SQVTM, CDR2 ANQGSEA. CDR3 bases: TGCAGCGTTATGGCAGATGGCTACACCTTC. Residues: CSVMADGYTF. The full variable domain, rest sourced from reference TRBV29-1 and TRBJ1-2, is SAVISQKPSRDICQRGTSLTIQCQVDSQVTMMFWYRQQPGQSLTLIATANQGSEATYESGFVIDKFPISRPNLTFSTLTVSNMSPEDSSIYLCSVMADGYTFGSGTRLTVV.

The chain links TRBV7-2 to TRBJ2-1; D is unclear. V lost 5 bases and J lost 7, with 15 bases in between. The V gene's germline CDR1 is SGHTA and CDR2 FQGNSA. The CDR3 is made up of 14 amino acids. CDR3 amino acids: CASSPEWVVNEQFF. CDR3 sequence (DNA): TGTGCCAGCAGCCCAGAATGGGTGGTTAATGAGCAGTTCTTC.

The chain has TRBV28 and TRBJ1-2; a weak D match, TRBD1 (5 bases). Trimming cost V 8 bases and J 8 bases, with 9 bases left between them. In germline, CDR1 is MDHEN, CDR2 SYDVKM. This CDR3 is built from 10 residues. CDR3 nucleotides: TGTGCCAGCGGGGACCGGGGCTACACCTTC. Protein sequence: CASGDRGYTF.

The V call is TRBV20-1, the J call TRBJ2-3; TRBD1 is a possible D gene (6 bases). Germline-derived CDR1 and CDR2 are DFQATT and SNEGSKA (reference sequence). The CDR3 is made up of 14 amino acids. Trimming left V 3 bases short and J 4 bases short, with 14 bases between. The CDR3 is CSARGVRGSDTQYF. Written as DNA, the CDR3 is TGCAGTGCTAGGGGTGTCAGGGGCTCAGATACGCAGTATTTT.

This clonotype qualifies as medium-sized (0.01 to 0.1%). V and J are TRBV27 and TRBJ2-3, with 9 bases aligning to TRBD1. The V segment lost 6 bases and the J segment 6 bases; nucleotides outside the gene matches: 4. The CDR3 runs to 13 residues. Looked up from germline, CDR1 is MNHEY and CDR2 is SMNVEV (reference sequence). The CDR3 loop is CASRVQGADTQYF. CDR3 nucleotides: TGTGCCAGCAGGGTACAGGGGGCGGATACGCAGTATTTT.

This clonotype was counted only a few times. The CDR3 reads CASSGAGRTEAFF. The DNA of the CDR3 is TGTGCCAGCAGTGGGGCAGGGCGGACTGAAGCTTTCTTT. J is TRBJ1-1 and V is TRBV27; perhaps TRBD1 as D (5 bases). There are 13 residues in the CDR3. Trimming cost V 5 bases and J 5 bases, with 12 bases left between them. CDR1 is MNHEY and CDR2 is SMNVEV in the germline V gene (reference sequence).

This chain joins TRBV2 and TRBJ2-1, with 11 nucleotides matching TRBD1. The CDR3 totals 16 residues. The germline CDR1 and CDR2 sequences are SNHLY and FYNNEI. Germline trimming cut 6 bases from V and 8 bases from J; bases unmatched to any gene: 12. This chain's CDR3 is CASRASDRGLGDEQFF. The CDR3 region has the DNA TGTGCCAGCAGAGCGTCGGACAGGGGGCTTGGCGATGAGCAGTTCTTC.

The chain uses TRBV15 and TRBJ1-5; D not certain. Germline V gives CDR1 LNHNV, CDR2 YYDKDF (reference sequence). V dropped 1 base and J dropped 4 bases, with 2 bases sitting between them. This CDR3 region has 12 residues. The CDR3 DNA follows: TGTGCCACCAGCAGAGGAAATCAGCCCCAGCATTTT. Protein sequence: CATSRGNQPQHF.

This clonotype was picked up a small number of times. The CDR3: CASSENVRNTEAFF. The CDR3 region has the DNA TGTGCCAGCAGTGAAAATGTGAGAAACACTGAAGCTTTCTTT. This sequence joins TRBV2 and TRBJ1-1; D call uncertain. CDR1 SNHLY and CDR2 FYNNEI come from the germline V gene. V lost 2 bases to trimming and J lost 2 bases, with 9 bases between them. The CDR3 is 14 amino acids.

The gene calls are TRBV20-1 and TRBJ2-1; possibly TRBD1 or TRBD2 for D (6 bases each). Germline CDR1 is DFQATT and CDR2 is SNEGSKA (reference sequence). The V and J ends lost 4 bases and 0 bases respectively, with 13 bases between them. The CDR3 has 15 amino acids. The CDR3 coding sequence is TGCAGTGCTACTTTGGGGGGCGGCTCCTACAATGAGCAGTTCTTC. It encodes CSATLGGGSYNEQFF.

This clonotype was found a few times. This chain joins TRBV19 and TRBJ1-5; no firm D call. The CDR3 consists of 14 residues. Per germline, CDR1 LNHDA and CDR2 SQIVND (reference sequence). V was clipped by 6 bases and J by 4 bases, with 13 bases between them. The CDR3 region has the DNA TGTGCCAGTAGCCCCTTTGACGAAAATCAGCCCCAGCATTTT. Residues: CASSPFDENQPQHF.

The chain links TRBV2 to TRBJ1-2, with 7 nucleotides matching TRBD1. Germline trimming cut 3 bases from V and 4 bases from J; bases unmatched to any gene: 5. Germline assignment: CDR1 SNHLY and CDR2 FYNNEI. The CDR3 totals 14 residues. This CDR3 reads CASSEVGGGYGYTF. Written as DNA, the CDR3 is TGTGCCAGCAGTGAGGTAGGGGGCGGCTATGGCTACACCTTC.

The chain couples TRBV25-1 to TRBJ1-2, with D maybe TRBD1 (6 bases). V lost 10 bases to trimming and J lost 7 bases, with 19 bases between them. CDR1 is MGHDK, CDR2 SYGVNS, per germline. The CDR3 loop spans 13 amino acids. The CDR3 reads CATFWGRGGGYTF. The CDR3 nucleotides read TGTGCCACCTTCTGGGGCAGGGGTGGTGGCTACACCTTC.

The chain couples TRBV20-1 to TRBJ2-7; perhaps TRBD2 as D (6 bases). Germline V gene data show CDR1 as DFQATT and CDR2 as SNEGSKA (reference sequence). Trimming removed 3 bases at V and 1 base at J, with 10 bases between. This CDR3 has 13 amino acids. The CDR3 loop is CSARRDPSYEQYF. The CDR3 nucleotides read TGCAGTGCTAGGCGGGACCCATCCTACGAGCAGTACTTC.

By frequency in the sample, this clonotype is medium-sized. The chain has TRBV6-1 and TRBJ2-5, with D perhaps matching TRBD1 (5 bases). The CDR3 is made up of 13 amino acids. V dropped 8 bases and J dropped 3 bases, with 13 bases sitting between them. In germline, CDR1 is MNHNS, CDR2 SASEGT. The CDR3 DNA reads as TGTGCCAGCTCCAGCAGGGCCAAAGAGACCCAGTACTTC. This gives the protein CASSSRAKETQYF.

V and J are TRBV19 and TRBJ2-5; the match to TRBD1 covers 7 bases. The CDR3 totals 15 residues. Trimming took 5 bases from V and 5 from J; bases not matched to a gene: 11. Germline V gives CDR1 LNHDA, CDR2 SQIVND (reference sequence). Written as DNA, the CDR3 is TGTGCCAGTAGTCCCCCGGCAGGGGGTAGGGAGACCCAGTACTTC. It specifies CASSPPAGGRETQYF.

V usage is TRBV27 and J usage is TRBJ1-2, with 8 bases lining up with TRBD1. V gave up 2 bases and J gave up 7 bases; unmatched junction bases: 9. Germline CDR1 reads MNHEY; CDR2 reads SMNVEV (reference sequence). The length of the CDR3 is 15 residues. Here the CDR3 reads CASSLTGQGTGGYTF. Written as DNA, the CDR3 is TGTGCCAGCAGTTTAACAGGACAGGGAACCGGTGGCTACACCTTC.

Written as DNA, the CDR3 is TGTGCCACCAGTGATGCACGGGACATACGGGTCAATGAGCAGTTCTTC. Its translation: CATSDARDIRVNEQFF. The rearrangement uses TRBV24-1 and TRBJ2-1, with D tentatively TRBD1 (6 bases). The CDR3 has 16 residues. V was cut by 3 bases and J by 6 bases, with 17 bases left in between. Per germline, CDR1 KGHDR and CDR2 SFDVKD.

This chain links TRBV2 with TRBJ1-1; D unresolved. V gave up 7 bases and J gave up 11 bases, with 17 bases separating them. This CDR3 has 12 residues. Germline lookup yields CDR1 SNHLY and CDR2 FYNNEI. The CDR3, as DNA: TGTGCCAGCAAAGAGTGGGCAGGCGGTGCTTTCTTT. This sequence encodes CASKEWAGGAFF.

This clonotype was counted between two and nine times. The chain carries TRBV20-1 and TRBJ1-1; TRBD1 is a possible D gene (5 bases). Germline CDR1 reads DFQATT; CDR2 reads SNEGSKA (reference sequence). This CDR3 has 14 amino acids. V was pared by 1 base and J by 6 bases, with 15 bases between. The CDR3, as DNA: TGCAGTGCTAGAGCCGGGGGAGGCGTGGCTGAAGCTTTCTTT. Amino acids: CSARAGGGVAEAFF.

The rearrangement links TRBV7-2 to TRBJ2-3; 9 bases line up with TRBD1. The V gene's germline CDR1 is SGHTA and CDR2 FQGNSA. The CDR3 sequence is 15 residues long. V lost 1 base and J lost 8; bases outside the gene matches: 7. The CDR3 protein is CASSLGQGGAGTQYF. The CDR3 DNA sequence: TGTGCCAGCAGCTTAGGACAGGGGGGAGCCGGTACGCAGTATTTT. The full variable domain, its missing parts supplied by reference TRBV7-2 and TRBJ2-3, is GAGVSQSPSNKVTEKGKDVELRCDPISGHTALYWYRQSLGQGLEFLIYFQGNSAPDKSGLPSDRFSAERTGGSVSTLTIQRTQQEDSAVYLCASSLGQGGAGTQYFGPGTRLTVL.

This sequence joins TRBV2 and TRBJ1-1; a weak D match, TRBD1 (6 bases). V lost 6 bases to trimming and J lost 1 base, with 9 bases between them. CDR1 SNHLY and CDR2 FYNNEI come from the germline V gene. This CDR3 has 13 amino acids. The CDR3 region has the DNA TGTGCCAGCAGGCAGGGGCAGAACACTGAAGCTTTCTTT. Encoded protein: CASRQGQNTEAFF.

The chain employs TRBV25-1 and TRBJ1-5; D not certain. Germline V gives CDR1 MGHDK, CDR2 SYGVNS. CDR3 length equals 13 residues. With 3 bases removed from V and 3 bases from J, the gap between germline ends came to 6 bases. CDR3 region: CASSDGANQPQHF. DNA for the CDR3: TGTGCCAGCAGTGATGGAGCCAATCAGCCCCAGCATTTT.